This T cell receptor beta chain emerged from a study of T cells in Graves' hyperthyroidism and ophthalmopathy. This clonotype has a count of ten or more. As yet, its antigen is unknown. Clinical symptoms, serum thyroxine, TRAb, thyroid ultrasound and orbital computed tomography established diagnosis. Study observations and caveats: Most thyroid clonotypes that were expanded above 0.001 also turned up in blood. The model made its ophthalmopathy prediction, and onset followed a median 6.5 months later. Ophthalmopathy could be told apart from stable hyperthyroidism with a 13 V-J model.

RNA transcripts served as the template for amplifying TCR beta CDR3 regions. When the TCR CDR3 underwent first-round RT-PCR, the HTBI primer set was used. TCRdb re-analysed the multiplex PCR reads in MiXCR, keeping a single row per CDR3 protein. Among 550,000 to 700,000 distinct CDR3 sequences listed, 35% to 55% were seen once. J was trimmed by 9 bases and V by 3 bases; bases with no gene match: 11. The CDR3 totals 15 residues. CDR1 SGHNT and CDR2 YENEEA come from the germline V gene. The chain joins TRBV11-3 to TRBJ1-1; 9 nucleotides match TRBD1. The TCR originated in an adult woman with Graves' disease, either hyperthyroidism or ophthalmopathy (not recorded which). The sequenced sample was peripheral blood or thyroid tissue (not recorded which). DNA of the CDR3: TGTGCCAGCAGCTTGGACCCCACTCACAGGGGGCAAGCTTTCTTT. Its protein product is CASSLDPTHRGQAFF.